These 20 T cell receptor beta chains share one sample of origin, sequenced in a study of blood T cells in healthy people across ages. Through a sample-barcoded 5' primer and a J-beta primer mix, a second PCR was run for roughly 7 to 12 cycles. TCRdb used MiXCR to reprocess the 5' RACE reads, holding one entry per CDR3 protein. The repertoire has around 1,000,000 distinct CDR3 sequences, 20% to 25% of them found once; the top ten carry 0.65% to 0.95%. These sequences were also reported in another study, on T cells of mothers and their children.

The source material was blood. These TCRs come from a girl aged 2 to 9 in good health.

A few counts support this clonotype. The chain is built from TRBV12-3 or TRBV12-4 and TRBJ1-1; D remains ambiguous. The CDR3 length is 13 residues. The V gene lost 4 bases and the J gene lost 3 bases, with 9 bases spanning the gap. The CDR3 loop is CASSSIIDTEAFF. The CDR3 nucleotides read TGTGCCAGCAGTTCCATTATCGACACTGAAGCTTTCTTT.

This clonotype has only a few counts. For the CDR3, the DNA is TGTGCCAGCAGTCAAACAGAGGGCCGGGGCGGGGAGCTGTTTTTT. This gives the protein CASSQTEGRGGELFF. The chain is built from TRBV6-5 and TRBJ2-2; D perhaps matches TRBD2 (5 bases). V was pared by 5 bases and J by 7 bases, with 17 bases between. This CDR3 is built from 15 residues. Germline V lookup: CDR1 MNHEY, CDR2 SVGAGI.

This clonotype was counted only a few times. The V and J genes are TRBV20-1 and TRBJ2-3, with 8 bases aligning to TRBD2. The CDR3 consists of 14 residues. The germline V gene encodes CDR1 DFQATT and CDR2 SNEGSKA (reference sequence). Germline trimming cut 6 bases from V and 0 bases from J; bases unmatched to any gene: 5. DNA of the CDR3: TGCAGTGCCCTTAGCGGGGAGAGCACAGATACGCAGTATTTT. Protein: CSALSGESTDTQYF.

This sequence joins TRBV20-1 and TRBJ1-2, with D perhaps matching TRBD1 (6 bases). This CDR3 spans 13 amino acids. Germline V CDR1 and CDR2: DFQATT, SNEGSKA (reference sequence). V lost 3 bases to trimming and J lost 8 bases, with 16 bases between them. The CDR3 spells CSASRTVQEGYTF. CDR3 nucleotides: TGCAGTGCTAGCCGGACAGTACAGGAGGGCTACACCTTC.

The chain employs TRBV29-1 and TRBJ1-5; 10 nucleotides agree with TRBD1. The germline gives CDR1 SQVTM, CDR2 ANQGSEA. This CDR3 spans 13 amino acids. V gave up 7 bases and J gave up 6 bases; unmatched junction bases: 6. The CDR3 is CSGATGGGQPQHF. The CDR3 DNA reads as TGCAGCGGGGCGACAGGGGGCGGTCAGCCCCAGCATTTT.

Here the CDR3 reads CSASSAGGRFYEQYF. The CDR3 DNA sequence: TGCAGTGCTAGCTCAGCGGGAGGGAGATTCTACGAGCAGTACTTC. The chain combines TRBV20-1 with TRBJ2-7, with 10 bases aligning to TRBD2. The J segment lost 3 bases and the V segment lost 3 bases, leaving 8 bases of the junction unmatched. Germline assignment: CDR1 DFQATT and CDR2 SNEGSKA (reference sequence). The CDR3 extends over 15 amino acids.

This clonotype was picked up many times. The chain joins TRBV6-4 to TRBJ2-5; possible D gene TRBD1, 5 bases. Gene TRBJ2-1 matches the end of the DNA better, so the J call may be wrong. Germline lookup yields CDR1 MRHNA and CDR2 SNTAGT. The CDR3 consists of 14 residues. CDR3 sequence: CASSLRVGYNEQFF. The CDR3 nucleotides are TGTGCCAGCAGTCTCAGGGTCGGTTACAATGAGCAGTTCTTC.

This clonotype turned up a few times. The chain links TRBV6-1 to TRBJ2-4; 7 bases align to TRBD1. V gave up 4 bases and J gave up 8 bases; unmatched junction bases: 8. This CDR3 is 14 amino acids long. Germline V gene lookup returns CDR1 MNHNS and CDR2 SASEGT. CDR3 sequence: CASSARGQTDIQYF. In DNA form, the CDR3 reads TGTGCCAGCAGTGCTCGGGGACAGACGGACATTCAGTACTTC.

The CDR3 coding sequence is TGCGCCAGCTCACCGGGCACCTCAACTAACTATGGCTACACCTTC. This gives the protein CASSPGTSTNYGYTF. The chain uses TRBV4-1 and TRBJ1-2; D is unresolved. Germline CDR1 is MGHRA and CDR2 is YSYEKL. The V and J ends lost 8 bases and 0 bases respectively, with 16 bases between them. The CDR3 has 15 residues.

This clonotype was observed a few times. The DNA of the CDR3 is TGCAGCGCGGGATTTAACTATGGCTACACCTTC. It codes for CSAGFNYGYTF. The gene calls are TRBV29-1 and TRBJ1-2; D gene unclear. Trimming cost V 7 bases and J 1 base, with 7 bases left between them. The germline V gene encodes CDR1 SQVTM and CDR2 ANQGSEA. The CDR3 length is 11 residues.

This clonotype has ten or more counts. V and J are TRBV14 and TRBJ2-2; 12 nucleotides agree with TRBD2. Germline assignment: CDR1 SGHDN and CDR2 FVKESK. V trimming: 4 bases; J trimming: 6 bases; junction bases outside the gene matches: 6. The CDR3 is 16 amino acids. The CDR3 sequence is CASSRLAGESAGELFF. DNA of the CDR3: TGTGCCAGCAGCCGACTAGCGGGAGAATCGGCCGGGGAGCTGTTTTTT.

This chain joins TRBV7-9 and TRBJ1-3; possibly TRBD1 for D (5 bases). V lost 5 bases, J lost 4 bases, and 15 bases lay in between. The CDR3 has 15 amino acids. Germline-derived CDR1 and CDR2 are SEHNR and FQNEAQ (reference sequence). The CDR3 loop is CASSPPGVGGNTIYF. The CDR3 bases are TGTGCCAGCAGCCCCCCGGGGGTAGGGGGAAACACCATATATTTT.

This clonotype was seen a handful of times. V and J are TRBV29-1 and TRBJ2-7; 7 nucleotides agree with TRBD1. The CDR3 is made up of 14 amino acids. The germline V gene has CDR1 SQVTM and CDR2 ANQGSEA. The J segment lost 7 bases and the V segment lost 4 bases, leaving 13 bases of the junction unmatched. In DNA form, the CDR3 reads TGCAGCGTTGTAGGGGGCGATCCTTCCGAGGAGCAGTACTTC. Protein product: CSVVGGDPSEEQYF.

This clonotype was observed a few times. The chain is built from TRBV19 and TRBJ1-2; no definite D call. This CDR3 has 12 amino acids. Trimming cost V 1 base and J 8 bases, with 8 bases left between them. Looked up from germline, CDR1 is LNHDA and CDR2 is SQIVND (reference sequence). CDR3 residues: CASSIGIAGYTF. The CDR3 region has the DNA TGTGCCAGTAGTATAGGGATCGCCGGCTACACCTTC.

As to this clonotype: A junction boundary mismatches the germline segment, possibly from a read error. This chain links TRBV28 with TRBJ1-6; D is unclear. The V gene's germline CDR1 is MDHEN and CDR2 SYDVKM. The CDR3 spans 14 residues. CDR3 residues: CASRNRAPLSPLHF. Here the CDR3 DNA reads TGCGCCAGCAGAAATAGGGCGCCACTTTCACCCCTCCACTTT.

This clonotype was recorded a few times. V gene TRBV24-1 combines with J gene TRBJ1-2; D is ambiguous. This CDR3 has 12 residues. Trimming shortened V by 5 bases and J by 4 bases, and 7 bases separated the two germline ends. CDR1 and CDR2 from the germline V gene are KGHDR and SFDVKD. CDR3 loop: CATSAGSYGYTF. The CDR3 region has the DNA TGTGCCACCAGTGCGGGGAGCTATGGCTACACCTTC.

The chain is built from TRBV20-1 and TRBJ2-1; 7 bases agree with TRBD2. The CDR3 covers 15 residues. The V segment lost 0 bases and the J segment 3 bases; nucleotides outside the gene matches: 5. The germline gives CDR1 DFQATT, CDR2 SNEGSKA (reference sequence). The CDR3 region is CSARETAGFYNEQFF. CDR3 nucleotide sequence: TGCAGTGCTAGAGAGACAGCGGGGTTCTACAATGAGCAGTTCTTC.

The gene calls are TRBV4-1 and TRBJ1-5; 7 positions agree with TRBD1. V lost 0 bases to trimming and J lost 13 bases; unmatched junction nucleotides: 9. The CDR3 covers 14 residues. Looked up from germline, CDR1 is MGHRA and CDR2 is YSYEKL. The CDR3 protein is CASSQDREADRQHF. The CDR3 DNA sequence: TGCGCCAGCAGCCAAGATCGTGAAGCGGACAGGCAGCATTTT.

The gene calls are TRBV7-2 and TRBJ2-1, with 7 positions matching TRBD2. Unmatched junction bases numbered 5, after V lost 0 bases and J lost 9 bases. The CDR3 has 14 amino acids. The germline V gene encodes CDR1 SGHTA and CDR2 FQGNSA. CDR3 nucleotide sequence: TGTGCCAGCAGCTTAGCGGGAGGGCCCATTGAGCAGTTCTTC. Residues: CASSLAGGPIEQFF.

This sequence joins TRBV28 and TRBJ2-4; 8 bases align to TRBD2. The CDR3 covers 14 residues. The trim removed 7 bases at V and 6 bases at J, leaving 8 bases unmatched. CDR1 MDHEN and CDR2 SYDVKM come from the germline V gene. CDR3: CASTYGRGINIQYF. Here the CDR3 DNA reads TGTGCCAGCACTTACGGGAGGGGCATAAACATTCAGTACTTC.